Shown below are 21 T cell receptor beta chains from a single sample sequenced in a study of hypomethylating agent response in myelodysplastic syndrome (dated by TCRdb to about 2021). The library relied on the immunoSEQ multiplex PCR assay. In TCRdb, the immuneACCESS table is reduced to in-frame sequences with V and J assigned. These tables do not hold every clone; where another copy was compared, an unresolved V gene accounts for under half, and the others remain unexplained. Within this sample are several thousand clones, with about 90% of them counted one time only. The ten biggest clones cover about 15% of the sample. The sequencing used bone marrow, collected before or after starting hypomethylating agent treatment for myelodysplastic syndrome (not recorded which). Receptor source: a human donor with myelodysplastic syndrome.

J is TRBJ2-5 and V is TRBV19; D uncertain. Looked up from germline, CDR1 is LNHDA and CDR2 is SQIVND (reference sequence). The V and J ends lost 7 bases and 4 bases respectively, with 16 bases between them. The CDR3 is made up of 14 amino acids. The chain's CDR3 is CASKDIGIGETQYF. Here the CDR3 DNA reads TGTGCCAGTAAGGATATAGGGATAGGAGAGACCCAGTACTTC.

The rearrangement joins TRBV12-2 to TRBJ1-2. TRBV12-2 is classified as a pseudogene. The CDR3 length is 14 residues. CDR3 nucleotide sequence: TGTGCAAGTCGCTTGGGGGATCGGGCCTATGGCTACACCTTC. Translating it yields CASRLGDRAYGYTF.

The chain couples TRBV21-1 to TRBJ2-7; whether TRBD1, the table's D call, matches the DNA was not checked. TRBV21-1 is flagged as a pseudogene. The CDR3 runs to 14 residues. CDR3 coding DNA: TGTGCCAGCAGCAAGGCTATAGGGGGCGGAGAGCAGTACTTC. It specifies CASSKAIGGGEQYF.

The rearrangement links TRBV4-1 to TRBJ1-1; 7 bases map to TRBD1. The germline V gene has CDR1 MGHRA and CDR2 YSYEKL. This CDR3 has 11 residues. With 11 bases clipped from V and 4 bases from J, the junction kept 4 bases outside the gene matches. CDR3 protein: CASQGGTEAFF. Written as DNA, the CDR3 is TGCGCCTCTCAGGGGGGCACTGAAGCTTTCTTT.

The chain uses TRBV19 and TRBJ2-3; no clear D. The V gene lost 5 bases and the J gene lost 1 base, with 4 bases spanning the gap. Germline V gene lookup returns CDR1 LNHDA and CDR2 SQIVND (reference sequence). The CDR3 is made up of 12 amino acids. CDR3 amino acids: CASSRGTDTQYF. CDR3 nucleotide sequence: TGTGCCAGTAGTCGCGGCACAGATACGCAGTATTTT.

The chain uses TRBV6-6 and TRBJ1-2, with a possible D match to TRBD1 (5 bases). Germline V gene lookup returns CDR1 MNHNY and CDR2 SVGAGI (reference sequence). The CDR3 runs to 11 residues. V was clipped by 6 bases and J by 8 bases, with 10 bases between them. CDR3 region: CASSPRGGYTF. The CDR3 DNA follows: TGTGCCAGCAGCCCTCGGGGGGGCTACACCTTC.

The rearrangement uses TRBV6-5 and TRBJ1-2, with a weak D call TRBD1 (6 bases). Trimming stripped 3 bases from V and 7 bases from J, with 21 bases between. The V gene's germline CDR1 is MNHEY and CDR2 SVGAGI. The CDR3 loop spans 16 amino acids. CDR3 sequence: CASSYTRTETSVGYTF. The CDR3 DNA follows: TGTGCCAGCAGTTATACCCGGACAGAGACGTCGGTTGGCTACACCTTC.

The chain's CDR3 is CASSLPPGGAGELFF. In nucleotides, the CDR3 is TGTGCCAGCAGCCTCCCCCCAGGGGGCGCGGGGGAGCTGTTTTTT. The chain is built from TRBV7-2 and TRBJ2-2, with TRBD1 matching over 8 bases. Germline CDR1 SGHTA, CDR2 FQGNSA. V was pared by 5 bases and J by 8 bases, with 10 bases of the junction left unmatched. The CDR3 is 15 residues long.

The CDR3 protein is CATRARASYNEQFF. CDR3 nucleotide sequence: TGTGCCACCCGAGCGAGAGCCTCCTACAATGAGCAGTTCTTC. This chain uses TRBV6-6 with TRBJ2-1; D gene unclear. CDR1 MNHNY and CDR2 SVGAGI come from the germline V gene (reference sequence). V lost 10 bases, J lost 0 bases, and 13 bases lay in between. This CDR3 region has 14 residues.

V is TRBV5-4 and J is TRBJ2-5; D gene uncertain. Germline loops: CDR1 SGHNT, CDR2 YYREEE (reference sequence). The length of the CDR3 is 14 residues. Between the trimmed V and J ends, which lost 5 bases and 2 bases, there was a span of 13 bases. The CDR3 DNA follows: TGTGCCAGCAGTTTTGACCCACTGCAAGAGACCCAGTACTTC. Translated: CASSFDPLQETQYF.

The chain carries TRBV5-1 and TRBJ1-1; no clear D. Per germline, CDR1 SGHRS and CDR2 YFSETQ. V was cut by 4 bases and J by 6 bases, with 13 bases left in between. The CDR3 totals 13 residues. The CDR3 loop is CASSTSQLAEAFF. CDR3 in DNA: TGCGCCAGCAGCACTTCCCAACTAGCTGAAGCTTTCTTT.

The chain recombines TRBV10-1 with TRBJ2-3; possible D gene TRBD2, 7 bases. Trimming shortened V by 3 bases and J by 3 bases, and 16 bases separated the two germline ends. This CDR3 spans 16 amino acids. Germline CDR1 is WNHNN and CDR2 is SYGVQD (reference sequence). Here the CDR3 reads CASSEGGGVGTDTQYF. The CDR3 nucleotides are TGCGCCAGCAGTGAAGGGGGGGGCGTTGGAACAGATACGCAGTATTTT.

The chain couples TRBV7-2 to TRBJ1-1, with no clear D. Germline V CDR1 and CDR2: SGHTA, FQGNSA. Deletions cut 4 bases from V and 3 bases from J, with 15 bases between. This CDR3 contains 15 residues. The CDR3 reads CASSSELQLDTEAFF. CDR3 DNA sequence: TGTGCCAGCAGCTCGGAACTGCAGTTGGACACTGAAGCTTTCTTT. The full variable domain, in which reference TRBV7-2 and TRBJ1-1 provide the parts outside the CDR3, is GAGVSQSPSNKVTEKGKDVELRCDPISGHTALYWYRQSLGQGLEFLIYFQGNSAPDKSGLPSDRFSAERTGGSVSTLTIQRTQQEDSAVYLCASSSELQLDTEAFFGQGTRLTVV.

This sequence joins TRBV11-3 and TRBJ2-7; possibly TRBD2 for D (5 bases). This CDR3 region has 14 residues. The germline V gene has CDR1 SGHNT and CDR2 YENEEA. Trimming removed 5 bases from V and 0 bases from J, with 11 bases in between. The CDR3 protein is CASSPGEASYEQYF. The CDR3 coding sequence is TGTGCCAGCAGCCCCGGGGAAGCCTCCTACGAGCAGTACTTC.

The chain employs TRBV5-6 and TRBJ1-1; the D gene is possibly TRBD1 (5 bases). The CDR3 has 14 amino acids. Trimming stripped 3 bases from V and 2 bases from J, with 11 bases between. Germline-derived CDR1 and CDR2 are SGHDT and YYEEEE. CDR3 region: CASSWGLLNTEAFF. Written as DNA, the CDR3 is TGTGCCAGCAGCTGGGGACTTTTAAACACTGAAGCTTTCTTT.

This clone has only one observation. The V and J genes are TRBV30 and TRBJ1-6, with D possibly matching TRBD1 (6 bases). Trimming cost V 3 bases and J 7 bases, with 13 bases left between them. Germline loops: CDR1 GTSNPN, CDR2 SVGIG (reference sequence). There are 14 residues in the CDR3. The CDR3 protein is CAWSADRRNSPLHF. The CDR3 bases are TGTGCCTGGAGCGCTGACAGGAGGAATTCACCCCTCCACTTT.

The chain uses TRBV6-1 and TRBJ2-7; D is uncertain. V was cut by 7 bases and J by 5 bases, with 6 bases left in between. This CDR3 comprises 10 residues. Germline assignment: CDR1 MNHNS and CDR2 SASEGT. The CDR3: CASNGDEQYV. The CDR3 DNA follows: TGTGCCAGCAATGGAGACGAGCAGTACGTC.

The chain carries TRBV2 and TRBJ2-5; 7 positions match TRBD1. J was trimmed by 3 bases and V by 8 bases; bases with no gene match: 12. The germline V gene encodes CDR1 SNHLY and CDR2 FYNNEI. The CDR3 totals 15 residues. The CDR3 loop reads CASVRVDRTEETQYF. The CDR3 DNA is TGTGCCAGCGTGAGGGTGGACAGGACCGAAGAGACCCAGTACTTC.

The V and J genes are TRBV6-5 and TRBJ2-3; D not resolved. Germline V gene data show CDR1 as MNHEY and CDR2 as SVGAGI. The length of the CDR3 is 13 residues. Trimming took off 4 bases at V and 4 bases at J, with 9 bases between the two ends. CDR3 bases: TGTGCCAGCAGTTCCCCACTGGCAGATACGCAGTATTTT. Protein sequence: CASSSPLADTQYF.

This sequence joins TRBV18 and TRBJ2-7, with D perhaps matching TRBD1 (6 bases). The germline CDR1 and CDR2 sequences are KGHSH and LQKENI. The CDR3 covers 13 residues. V shed 5 bases and J shed 5 bases, with 13 bases lying between them. CDR3 coding DNA: TGTGCCAGCTCAGGGGACATTAACAACGAGCAGTACGTC. This encodes CASSGDINNEQYV.

This clone was seen just once. The rearrangement uses TRBV29-1 and TRBJ2-5, with D perhaps matching TRBD2 (6 bases). Germline loops: CDR1 SQVTM, CDR2 ANQGSEA. The CDR3 extends over 13 amino acids. The V gene lost 4 bases and the J gene lost 3 bases, with 12 bases spanning the gap. The CDR3 is CSVAVGGEETQYF. DNA of the CDR3: TGCAGCGTTGCTGTGGGGGGAGAAGAGACCCAGTACTTC.